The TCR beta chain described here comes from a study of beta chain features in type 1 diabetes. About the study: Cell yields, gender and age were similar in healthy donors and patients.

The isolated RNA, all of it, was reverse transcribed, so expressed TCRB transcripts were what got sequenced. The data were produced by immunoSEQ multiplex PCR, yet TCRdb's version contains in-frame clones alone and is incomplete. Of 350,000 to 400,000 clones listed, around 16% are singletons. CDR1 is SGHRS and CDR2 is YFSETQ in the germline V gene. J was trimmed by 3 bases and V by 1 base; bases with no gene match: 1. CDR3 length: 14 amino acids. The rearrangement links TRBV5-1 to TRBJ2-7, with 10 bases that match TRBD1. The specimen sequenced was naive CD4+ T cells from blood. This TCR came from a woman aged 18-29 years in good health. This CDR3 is CASSLWDRGYEQYF. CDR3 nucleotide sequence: TGCGCCAGCAGCTTGTGGGACAGGGGCTACGAGCAGTACTTC.